This T cell receptor (beta chain) originates from a study of cytomegalovirus exposure and HLA in healthy donors. PCR amplification relied on 60 Vbeta primers (plus 13 Jbeta primers). Produced via immunoSEQ multiplex PCR; TCRdb's table is partial and in-frame only. The profile shows about 140,000 clones, about four fifths of them singletons. Findings and caveats of the study: Immune exposure data for these donors was limited to CMV serostatus.

Concerning this clone itself: The antigen is unknown.

The clonotype originates from a female donor in good health and CMV-seronegative. The sample was PBMCs.

CDR3 nucleotide sequence: TGTGCCAGCAGCGTAGGAAACAGGGCGGAGGAAGCTTTCTTT. Translated: CASSVGNRAEEAFF. The gene calls are TRBV9 and TRBJ1-1; D possibly corresponds to TRBD1 (6 bases). Germline V lookup: CDR1 SGDLS, CDR2 YYNGEE. V was trimmed by 0 bases and J by 8 bases, leaving 14 bases between them. The CDR3 contains 14 residues.